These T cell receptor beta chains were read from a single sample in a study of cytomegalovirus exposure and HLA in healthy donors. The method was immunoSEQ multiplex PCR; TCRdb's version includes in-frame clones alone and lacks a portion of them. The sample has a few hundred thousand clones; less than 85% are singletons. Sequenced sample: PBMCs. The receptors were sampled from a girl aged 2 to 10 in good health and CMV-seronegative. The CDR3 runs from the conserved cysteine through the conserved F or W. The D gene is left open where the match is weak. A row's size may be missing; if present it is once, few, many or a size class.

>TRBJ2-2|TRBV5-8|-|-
TGTGCCAGCAGCTTGGTAACAGGGAAGAACACCGGGGAGCTGTTTTTT
CASSLVTGKNTGELFF
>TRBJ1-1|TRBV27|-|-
TGTGCCAGCAGTCCTGCCAGGCACACTGAAGCTTTCTTT
CASSPARHTEAFF
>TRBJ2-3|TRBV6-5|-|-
TGTGCCAGCAGTGAACTAGCCCTTACGCAGTATTTT
CASSELALTQYF
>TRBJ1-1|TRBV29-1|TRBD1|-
TGCAGCGCTGAGGGGGCGAACACTGAAGCTTTCTTT
CSAEGANTEAFF
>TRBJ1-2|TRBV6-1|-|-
TGTGCCAGCAACCTTCACAGGGACTATGGCTACACCTTC
CASNLHRDYGYTF
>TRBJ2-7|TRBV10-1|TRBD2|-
TGCGCCAGCAGTGAGTCCGGGACTAGCACAGAGCAGTACTTC
CASSESGTSTEQYF
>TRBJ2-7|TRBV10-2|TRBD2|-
TGCGCCAGCAGTGAGTACCCTCCTAGCGGATCCTACGAGCAGTACTTC
CASSEYPPSGSYEQYF
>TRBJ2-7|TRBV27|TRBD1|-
TGTGCCAGCAGACGGACAGGAGACGACTACGAGCAGTACTTC
CASRRTGDDYEQYF
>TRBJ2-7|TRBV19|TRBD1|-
TGTGCCAGTAGTATCCGGGACAGGGGTTATGACGAGCAGTACTTC
CASSIRDRGYDEQYF
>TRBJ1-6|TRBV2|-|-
TGTGCCAGCAGTGAAGCAGCTGTCCCCTATAATTCACCCCTCCACTTT
CASSEAAVPYNSPLHF
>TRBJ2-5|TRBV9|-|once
TGTGCCAGCAGCTTACGTTCCGGTGGAGAGACCCAGTACTTC
CASSLRSGGETQYF
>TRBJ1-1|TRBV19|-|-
TGTGCCAGTAGTATAAGTTCGGGGAACACTGAAGCTTTCTTT
CASSISSGNTEAFF
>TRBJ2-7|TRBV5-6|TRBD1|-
TGTGCCAGCAGTCTTACCAGGGGGTATCCCTACGAGCAGTACTTC
CASSLTRGYPYEQYF
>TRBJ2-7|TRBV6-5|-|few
TGTGCCAGCAGGCGGGACCCAGGAGGGAGCGAGCAGTACTTC
CASRRDPGGSEQYF
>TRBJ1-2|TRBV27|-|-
TGTGCCAGCGGCGCCCAGGGGAGATATGGCTACACCTTC
CASGAQGRYGYTF
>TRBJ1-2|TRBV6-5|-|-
TGTGCCAGCACCTCAGGGATGGGCTATGGCTACACCTTC
CASTSGMGYGYTF